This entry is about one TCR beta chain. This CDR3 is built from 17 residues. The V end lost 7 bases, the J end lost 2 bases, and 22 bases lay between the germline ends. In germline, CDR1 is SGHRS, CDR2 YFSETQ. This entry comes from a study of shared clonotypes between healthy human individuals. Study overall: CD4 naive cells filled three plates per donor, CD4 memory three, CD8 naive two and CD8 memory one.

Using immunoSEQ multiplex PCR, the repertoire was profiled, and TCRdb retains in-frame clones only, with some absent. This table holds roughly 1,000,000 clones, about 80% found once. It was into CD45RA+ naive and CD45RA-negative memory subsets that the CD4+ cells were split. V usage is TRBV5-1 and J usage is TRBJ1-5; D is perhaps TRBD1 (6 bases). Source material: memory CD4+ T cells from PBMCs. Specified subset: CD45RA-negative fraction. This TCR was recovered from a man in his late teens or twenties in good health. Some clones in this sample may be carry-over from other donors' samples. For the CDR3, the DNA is TGCGCCAGCGGAATGGGGGCCAGGAGGACAGGCAATCAGCCCCAGCATTTT. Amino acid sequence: CASGMGARRTGNQPQHF.